Following are 23 T cell receptor beta chains from one sample sequenced in a study of T cell changes during pregnancy in multiple sclerosis. The repertoire was sequenced with immunoSEQ multiplex PCR; TCRdb's copy has only in-frame clones and lacks some. Of 60,000 or so clones in the sample, 90% were seen once. This sample comprised peripheral blood, obtained in the second trimester of pregnancy. The receptors stem from a female donor in good health, enrolled as a control in a pregnancy study.

This rearrangement joins TRBV27 to TRBJ2-1; tentative D call: TRBD1 (5 bases). CDR3 length equals 16 residues. The V end was cut by 6 bases, the J end by 0 bases, with 15 bases between. The germline CDR1 and CDR2 sequences are MNHEY and SMNVEV (reference sequence). Here the CDR3 DNA reads TGTGCCAGCAGCCCTTGGGGCCCTAGCTCCTACAATGAGCAGTTCTTC. Translating it yields CASSPWGPSSYNEQFF.

This chain uses TRBV28 with TRBJ2-7, with a weak D call TRBD1 (6 bases). Germline-derived CDR1 and CDR2 are MDHEN and SYDVKM. The CDR3 consists of 16 residues. V was shortened by 6 bases and J by 1 base, with 19 bases between the two germline ends. The CDR3 reads CASSPPRTVGSYEQYF. CDR3 in DNA: TGTGCCAGCAGCCCACCCCGGACAGTAGGGTCCTACGAGCAGTACTTC.

This clone showed up just a few times. The chain carries TRBV5-1 and TRBJ1-6; 9 nucleotides match TRBD1. The germline gives CDR1 SGHRS, CDR2 YFSETQ. With 4 bases clipped from V and 10 bases from J, the junction kept 9 bases outside the gene matches. The length of the CDR3 is 15 residues. The DNA for the CDR3 is TGCGCCAGCAGCGTTGGACAGGGGAAAGGGTCACCCCTCCACTTT. It codes for CASSVGQGKGSPLHF.

The rearrangement links TRBV5-6 to TRBJ2-1; 9 bases align to TRBD2. The CDR3 covers 15 residues. Germline CDR1 reads SGHDT; CDR2 reads YYEEEE. V lost 0 bases to trimming and J lost 5 bases; unmatched junction nucleotides: 3. The CDR3 region is CASSLASGVNNEQFF. The CDR3 DNA reads as TGTGCCAGCAGCTTGGCTAGCGGGGTGAACAATGAGCAGTTCTTC.

The rearrangement joins TRBV11-2 to TRBJ1-2, with 7 bases matching TRBD1. The CDR3 runs to 18 residues. After removal of 4 bases from V and 3 bases from J, the junction contained 17 bases not matched to a gene. CDR1 and CDR2 (germline): SGHAT, FQNNGV. The chain's CDR3 is CASSYFLRRGESYYGYTF. CDR3 sequence (DNA): TGTGCCAGCAGCTATTTCCTGCGCAGGGGGGAGTCTTACTATGGCTACACCTTC.

This chain joins TRBV19 and TRBJ2-7, with a possible D match to TRBD1 (6 bases). Per the germline V gene, CDR1 is LNHDA and CDR2 is SQIVND (reference sequence). This CDR3 is built from 14 residues. V was pared by 6 bases and J by 2 bases, with 14 bases between. The CDR3: CASSSTGATYEQYF. CDR3 sequence (DNA): TGTGCCAGTAGCTCGACAGGCGCCACCTACGAGCAGTACTTC. Complete variable domain (other parts from reference TRBV19 and TRBJ2-7): DGGITQSPKYLFRKEGQNVTLSCEQNLNHDAMYWYRQDPGQGLRLIYYSQIVNDFQKGDIAEGYSVSREKKESFPLTVTSAQKNPTAFYLCASSSTGATYEQYFGPGTRLTVT.

This sequence joins TRBV19 and TRBJ1-5; D unclear. Germline loops: CDR1 LNHDA, CDR2 SQIVND (reference sequence). This CDR3 is built from 15 residues. Trimming stripped 1 base from V and 0 bases from J, with 7 bases between. The chain's CDR3 is CASSIVHYSNQPQHF. The CDR3 DNA sequence: TGTGCCAGTAGTATAGTACACTATAGCAATCAGCCCCAGCATTTT.

V gene TRBV30 combines with J gene TRBJ2-1; 8 bases align to TRBD1. Per the germline V gene, CDR1 is GTSNPN and CDR2 is SVGIG (reference sequence). V lost 2 bases and J lost 7; bases outside the gene matches: 10. This CDR3 has 15 residues. The chain's CDR3 is CAWSIVSTGGNEQFF. CDR3 in DNA: TGTGCCTGGAGTATCGTATCTACAGGGGGGAATGAGCAGTTCTTC.

V usage is TRBV15 and J usage is TRBJ2-3; 9 nucleotides agree with TRBD2. This CDR3 is built from 17 residues. Germline assignment: CDR1 LNHNV and CDR2 YYDKDF (reference sequence). Trimming cost V 4 bases and J 4 bases; bases outside gene matches: 12. This CDR3 is CATSTPGGGASADTQYF. The CDR3 region has the DNA TGTGCCACCAGCACCCCAGGCGGGGGGGCGTCCGCAGATACGCAGTATTTT. The entire variable domain, with the rest obtained from reference TRBV15 and TRBJ2-3, is as follows: DAMVIQNPRYQVTQFGKPVTLSCSQTLNHNVMYWYQQKSSQAPKLLFHYYDKDFNNEADTPDNFQSRRPNTSFCFLDIRSPGLGDTAMYLCATSTPGGGASADTQYFGPGTRLTVL.

CDR3 loop: CSVEVPQAKYF. CDR3 nucleotide sequence: TGCAGCGTTGAAGTGCCACAGGCGAAGTACTTC. This rearrangement joins TRBV29-1 to TRBJ2-5; a possible D gene is TRBD1 (5 bases). Trimming stripped 1 base from V and 12 bases from J, with 12 bases between. Germline lookup yields CDR1 SQVTM and CDR2 ANQGSEA. The CDR3 extends over 11 amino acids.

This rearrangement joins TRBV9 to TRBJ2-3; D gene uncertain. Per germline, CDR1 SGDLS and CDR2 YYNGEE. This CDR3 is built from 13 residues. Trimming took off 3 bases at V and 2 bases at J, with 7 bases between the two ends. The chain's CDR3 is CASSASPTDTQYF. The CDR3 DNA sequence: TGTGCCAGCAGCGCCTCTCCCACAGATACGCAGTATTTT.

This clone was seen a few times. This sequence joins TRBV9 and TRBJ1-2; D ambiguous. The CDR3 length is 14 residues. CDR1 SGDLS and CDR2 YYNGEE come from the germline V gene. V was shortened by 2 bases and J by 1 base, with 9 bases between the two germline ends. The DNA for the CDR3 is TGTGCCAGCAGCGTGGGCAGGAATAACTATGGCTACACCTTC. Encoded protein: CASSVGRNNYGYTF.

The J gene is TRBJ1-2, the V gene TRBV5-5, with 7 bases aligning to TRBD1. CDR3 size: 13 residues. V lost 4 bases, J lost 2 bases, and 2 bases stayed unmatched. Germline V gives CDR1 SGHKS, CDR2 YYEKEE (reference sequence). CDR3 sequence: CASSPGQNYGYTF. The CDR3 DNA is TGTGCCAGCAGCCCGGGACAGAACTATGGCTACACCTTC.

V usage is TRBV6-4 and J usage is TRBJ2-1; tentatively, D is TRBD2 (6 bases). There are 12 residues in the CDR3. CDR1 MRHNA and CDR2 SNTAGT come from the germline V gene. Trimming left V 4 bases short and J 9 bases short, with 10 bases between. Here the CDR3 reads CASSATSTEQFF. CDR3 DNA: TGTGCCAGCAGTGCGACTAGTACTGAGCAGTTCTTC.

With regard to this clone: This specimen includes other DNA sequences encoding the same CDR3. The CDR3 loop is CAWSVLGQNEKLFF. The CDR3, as DNA: TGTGCCTGGAGTGTACTAGGACAGAATGAAAAACTGTTTTTT. This sequence joins TRBV30 and TRBJ1-4; tentative D call: TRBD1 (6 bases). Germline lookup yields CDR1 GTSNPN and CDR2 SVGIG (reference sequence). V lost 0 bases to trimming and J lost 5 bases, with 10 bases between them. CDR3 length: 14 residues.

This clone has more than one count but fewer than ten. V gene TRBV29-1 combines with J gene TRBJ1-1, with 7 positions matching TRBD1. The V and J ends lost 6 bases and 5 bases, in that order; junction bases with no gene match: 3. This CDR3 region has 11 residues. Germline CDR1 reads SQVTM; CDR2 reads ANQGSEA. CDR3 in DNA: TGCAGCGTGCCGACAGGGACTGAAGCTTTCTTT. This gives the protein CSVPTGTEAFF.

The rearrangement links TRBV28 to TRBJ2-7, with 10 bases aligning to TRBD1. With V trimmed by 10 bases and J by 6 bases, 9 bases remained unmatched. The CDR3 is made up of 13 amino acids. CDR1 and CDR2 from the germline V gene are MDHEN and SYDVKM. The CDR3: CATKGTGEGEQYF. The CDR3 DNA reads TGTGCCACCAAAGGGACAGGGGAAGGCGAGCAGTACTTC.

The chain joins TRBV5-4 to TRBJ2-1; the match to TRBD1 covers 11 bases. From germline, CDR1 is SGHNT and CDR2 YYREEE (reference sequence). The trim removed 4 bases at V and 7 bases at J, leaving 13 bases unmatched. CDR3 length equals 17 residues. CDR3 DNA sequence: TGTGCCAGCAGCGCAACCCCCGGGACAGGGGGAGGGAATGAGCAGTTCTTC. This translates into CASSATPGTGGGNEQFF.

V usage is TRBV18 and J usage is TRBJ1-5; 7 bases are shared with TRBD1. V lost 4 bases, J lost 2 bases, and 8 bases stayed unmatched. The CDR3 length is 16 residues. Per germline, CDR1 KGHSH and CDR2 LQKENI. The CDR3 sequence: CASSQNRDSGNQPQHF. The CDR3 nucleotides are TGTGCCAGCTCACAGAACAGGGACAGTGGCAATCAGCCCCAGCATTTT.

V is TRBV5-1 and J is TRBJ2-2; D possibly corresponds to TRBD2 (6 bases). Germline V gives CDR1 SGHRS, CDR2 YFSETQ. V was shortened by 5 bases and J by 5 bases, with 13 bases between the two germline ends. This CDR3 is built from 14 residues. CDR3 sequence: CASRLALRTGELFF. DNA for the CDR3: TGCGCCAGCAGACTAGCCCTACGGACCGGGGAGCTGTTTTTT.

The CDR3 DNA is TGTGCCAGCAGCCCGACAGGGGCCTACAATGAGCAGTTCTTC. It is translated as CASSPTGAYNEQFF. The gene calls are TRBV4-2 and TRBJ2-1; TRBD1 agrees at 8 bases. The V segment lost 4 bases and the J segment 2 bases; nucleotides outside the gene matches: 1. This CDR3 has 14 residues. From germline, CDR1 is LGHNA and CDR2 YNFKEQ.

V and J are TRBV28 and TRBJ1-3; D is ambiguous. The germline V gene encodes CDR1 MDHEN and CDR2 SYDVKM. Trimming stripped 3 bases from V and 6 bases from J, with 9 bases between. The CDR3 runs 13 residues. The DNA of the CDR3 is TGTGCCAGCAGTTTGTGGCAGGAAAACACCATATATTTT. The encoded protein is CASSLWQENTIYF.

This chain connects TRBV19 to TRBJ1-3; TRBD1 agrees at 10 bases. The CDR3 is 17 residues long. The trim removed 5 bases at V and 1 base at J, leaving 8 bases unmatched. Per the germline V gene, CDR1 is LNHDA and CDR2 is SQIVND (reference sequence). In nucleotides, the CDR3 is TGTGCCAGTAGTGGCTGGACAGGGGGGATATCTGGAAACACCATATATTTT. Its translation is CASSGWTGGISGNTIYF. Looking up the rest from reference TRBV19 and TRBJ1-3 gives the full variable domain: DGGITQSPKYLFRKEGQNVTLSCEQNLNHDAMYWYRQDPGQGLRLIYYSQIVNDFQKGDIAEGYSVSREKKESFPLTVTSAQKNPTAFYLCASSGWTGGISGNTIYFGEGSWLTVV.